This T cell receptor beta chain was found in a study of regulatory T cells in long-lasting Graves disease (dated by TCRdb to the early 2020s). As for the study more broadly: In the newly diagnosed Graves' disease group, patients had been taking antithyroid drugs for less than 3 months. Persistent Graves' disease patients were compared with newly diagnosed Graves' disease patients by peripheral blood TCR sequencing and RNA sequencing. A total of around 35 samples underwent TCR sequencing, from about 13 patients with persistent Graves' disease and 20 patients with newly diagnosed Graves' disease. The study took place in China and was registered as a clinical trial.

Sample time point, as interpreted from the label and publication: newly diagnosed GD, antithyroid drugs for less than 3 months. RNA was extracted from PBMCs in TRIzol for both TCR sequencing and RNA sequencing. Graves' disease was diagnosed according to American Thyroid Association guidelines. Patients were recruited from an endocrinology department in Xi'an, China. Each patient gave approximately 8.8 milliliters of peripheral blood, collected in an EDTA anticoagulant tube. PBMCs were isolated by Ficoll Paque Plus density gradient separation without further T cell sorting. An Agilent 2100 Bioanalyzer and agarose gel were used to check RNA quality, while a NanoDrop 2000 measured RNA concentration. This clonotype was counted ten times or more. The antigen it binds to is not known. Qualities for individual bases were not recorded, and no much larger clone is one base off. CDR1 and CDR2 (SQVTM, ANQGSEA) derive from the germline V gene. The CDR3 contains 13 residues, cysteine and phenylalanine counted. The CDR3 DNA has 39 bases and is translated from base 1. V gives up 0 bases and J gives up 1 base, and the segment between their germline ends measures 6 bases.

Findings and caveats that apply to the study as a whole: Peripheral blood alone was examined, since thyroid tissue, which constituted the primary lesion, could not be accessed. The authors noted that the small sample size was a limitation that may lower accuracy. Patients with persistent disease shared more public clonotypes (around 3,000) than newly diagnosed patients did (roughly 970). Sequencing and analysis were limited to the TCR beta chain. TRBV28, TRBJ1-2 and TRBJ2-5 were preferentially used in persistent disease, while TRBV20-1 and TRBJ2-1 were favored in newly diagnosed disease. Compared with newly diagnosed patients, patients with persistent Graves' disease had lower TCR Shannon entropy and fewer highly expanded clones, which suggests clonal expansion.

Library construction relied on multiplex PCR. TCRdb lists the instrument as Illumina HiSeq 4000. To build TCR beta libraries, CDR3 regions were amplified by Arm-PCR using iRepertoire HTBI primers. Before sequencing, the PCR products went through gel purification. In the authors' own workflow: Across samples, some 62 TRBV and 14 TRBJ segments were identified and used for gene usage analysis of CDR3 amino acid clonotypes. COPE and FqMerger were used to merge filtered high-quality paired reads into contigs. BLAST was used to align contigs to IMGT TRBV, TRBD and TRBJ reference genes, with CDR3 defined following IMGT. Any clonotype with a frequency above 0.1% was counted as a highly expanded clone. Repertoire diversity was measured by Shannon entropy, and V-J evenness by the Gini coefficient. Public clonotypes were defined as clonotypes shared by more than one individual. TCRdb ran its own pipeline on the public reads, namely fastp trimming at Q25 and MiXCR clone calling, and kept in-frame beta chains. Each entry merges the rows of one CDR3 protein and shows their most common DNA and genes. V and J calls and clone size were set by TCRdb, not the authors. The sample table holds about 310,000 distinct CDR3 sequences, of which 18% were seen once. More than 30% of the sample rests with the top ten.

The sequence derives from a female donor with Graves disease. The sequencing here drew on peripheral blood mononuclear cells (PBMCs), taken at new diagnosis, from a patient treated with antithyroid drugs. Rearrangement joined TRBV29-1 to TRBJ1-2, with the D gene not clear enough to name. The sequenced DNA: TGCAGCGTTGAAGATGGGATTAACTATGGCTACACCTTC. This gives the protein CSVEDGINYGYTF.